This T cell receptor (beta chain) is drawn from a study of T cells in Graves' hyperthyroidism and ophthalmopathy. About the research overall: Upon initial diagnosis and before any treatment, peripheral blood was collected. The study, taken as a whole, reports: Peripheral blood also featured most of the thyroid clonotypes expanded above 0.001.

V was clipped by 4 bases and J by 7 bases, with 16 bases between them. Germline loops: CDR1 SGHDN, CDR2 FVKESK. There are 14 residues in the CDR3. Regions amplified from RNA transcripts were the TCR beta CDR3 regions. Primed by the HTBI set, a first-round RT-PCR was run on the TCR CDR3. TCRdb reanalysed the multiplex PCR reads using MiXCR and keeps one entry per CDR3 protein. The sample shows 600,000 to 850,000 distinct CDR3 sequences, around 19% of them seen only once. Every diagnosis used clinical symptoms, serum thyroxine and TRAb, thyroid ultrasound and orbital computed tomography. Details on this clonotype: The antigen is undetermined.

Sequencing was done on a sample of blood. The source of this sequence is a woman in her 50s with Graves' hyperthyroidism that later progressed to Graves' ophthalmopathy. The V and J genes are TRBV14 and TRBJ2-5; possible D gene TRBD2, 5 bases. CDR3 in DNA: TGTGCCAGCAGCCCGCGGCGGGCCGGTGCGACCCAGTACTTC. This translates into CASSPRRAGATQYF. Combining the CDR3 with reference TRBV14 and TRBJ2-5 gives the whole variable domain EAGVTQFPSHSVIEKGQTVTLRCDPISGHDNLYWYRRVMGKEIKFLLHFVKESKQDESGMPNNRFLAERTGGTYSTLKVQPAELEDSGVYFCASSPRRAGATQYFGPGTRLLVL.